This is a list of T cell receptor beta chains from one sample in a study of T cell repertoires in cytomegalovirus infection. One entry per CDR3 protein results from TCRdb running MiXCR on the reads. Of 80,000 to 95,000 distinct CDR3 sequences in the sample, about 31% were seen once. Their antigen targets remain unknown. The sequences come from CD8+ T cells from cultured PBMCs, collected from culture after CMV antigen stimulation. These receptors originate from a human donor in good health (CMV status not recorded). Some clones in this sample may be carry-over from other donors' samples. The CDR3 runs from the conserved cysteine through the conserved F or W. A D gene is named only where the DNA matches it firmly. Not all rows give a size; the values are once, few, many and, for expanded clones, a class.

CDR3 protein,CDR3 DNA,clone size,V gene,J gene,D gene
CASSGTLNREETQYF,TGTGCCAGCAGTGGTACTCTGAACCGGGAAGAGACCCAGTACTTC,many,TRBV2,TRBJ2-5,.
CASSMGRINEQFF,TGTGCCAGTAGTATGGGACGGATCAATGAGCAGTTCTTC,.,TRBV19,TRBJ2-1,.
CASSFTDEQYF,TGTGCCAGCAGTTTCACAGACGAGCAGTACTTC,.,TRBV28,TRBJ2-7,.
CASSPRLGSYEQYF,TGTGCCAGCAGCCCCCGACTAGGCTCCTACGAGCAGTACTTC,.,TRBV7-9,TRBJ2-7,.
CSVVGLLEDTQYF,TGCAGCGTTGTGGGACTCCTTGAAGATACGCAGTATTTT,many,TRBV29-1,TRBJ2-3,.
CASSLFGHHNEQFF,TGTGCCAGCAGCTTATTCGGCCACCACAATGAGCAGTTCTTC,few,TRBV7-7,TRBJ2-1,.
CASSPSSGYGYTF,TGTGCCAGCAGCCCCAGTTCCGGCTATGGCTACACCTTC,.,TRBV9,TRBJ1-2,.
CASSLGRANGYTF,TGTGCCAGTAGCCTTGGTAGGGCTAATGGCTACACCTTC,.,TRBV19,TRBJ1-2,.
CASSVASTDTQYF,TGTGCCAGCAGCGTAGCTAGCACAGATACGCAGTATTTT,few,TRBV9,TRBJ2-3,.
CASSFHTRTGTQQPQHF,TGTGCCAGCAGTTTCCATACGAGGACAGGGACGCAGCAGCCCCAGCATTTT,few,TRBV28,TRBJ1-5,TRBD1
CASSLYLLTGELFF,TGTGCCAGCAGTCTATACCTGCTCACCGGGGAGCTGTTTTTT,.,TRBV12-3/TRBV12-4,TRBJ2-2,.
CASSFSSGLAKNIQYF,TGTGCCAGCAGCTTCTCGTCCGGATTAGCCAAAAACATTCAGTACTTC,.,TRBV7-9,TRBJ2-4,.
CASSLSFDRAAGYTF,TGTGCCAGCAGCTTATCATTTGACAGGGCGGCGGGCTACACCTTC,.,TRBV13,TRBJ1-2,TRBD1
CASSQDQIGELFF,TGCGCCAGCAGCCAAGATCAGATCGGGGAGCTGTTTTTT,many,TRBV4-1,TRBJ2-2,.
CASSLGSGLKETQYF,TGTGCCAGCAGCTTAGGGTCTGGGCTGAAAGAGACCCAGTACTTC,.,TRBV7-6,TRBJ2-5,.
CASSSRDRNAEAFF,TGTGCCAGCAGTTCCCGGGACAGGAACGCTGAAGCTTTCTTT,.,TRBV6-5,TRBJ1-1,TRBD1
CASSMGTGPTGELFF,TGTGCCAGTAGTATGGGGACAGGACCCACCGGGGAGCTGTTTTTT,few,TRBV19,TRBJ2-2,TRBD1
CASSFLPAEQYF,TGTGCCAGCAGTTTCCTGCCGGCGGAGCAGTACTTC,.,TRBV12-3/TRBV12-4,TRBJ2-7,.
CSAAGGDTEAFF,TGCAGTGCCGCAGGAGGGGACACTGAAGCTTTCTTT,few,TRBV20-1,TRBJ1-1,.
CASSRAGAPNYEQYF,TGTGCCAGCAGCCGGGCAGGGGCCCCTAACTACGAGCAGTACTTC,.,TRBV3-1,TRBJ2-7,.
CAISESGDRGFYEQYF,TGTGCCATCAGTGAGTCGGGGGACAGGGGGTTCTACGAGCAGTACTTC,few,TRBV10-3,TRBJ2-7,TRBD1
CASRLSDTDTQYF,TGTGCCAGCAGGCTAAGCGACACAGATACGCAGTATTTT,few,TRBV6-2/TRBV6-3,TRBJ2-3,.
CASSLELAGETQYF,TGTGCCAGCAGCTTAGAACTAGCGGGAGAGACCCAGTACTTC,many,TRBV7-2,TRBJ2-5,TRBD2
CATSRGRLSTDTQYF,TGTGCCACCAGCAGAGGTCGGTTAAGCACAGATACGCAGTATTTT,few,TRBV15,TRBJ2-3,.
CAWENPLAAGNQPQHF,TGTGCCTGGGAGAACCCTTTGGCTGCGGGCAATCAGCCCCAGCATTTT,many,TRBV30,TRBJ1-5,.
CASSIRVREADTQYF,TGTGCCAGCAGCATCAGGGTGCGCGAGGCAGATACGCAGTATTTT,.,TRBV7-9,TRBJ2-3,.
CASSMTSGGLETQYF,TGTGCCAGTAGTATGACTAGCGGGGGCCTAGAGACCCAGTACTTC,.,TRBV19,TRBJ2-5,TRBD2